This T cell receptor (beta chain) was found in a study of T cells in localized non-small cell lung cancer. V was cut by 4 bases and J by 5 bases, with 17 bases left in between. Germline V gene sequence: CDR1 MNHEY, CDR2 SMNVEV (reference sequence). CDR3 size: 16 residues. Data came from immunoSEQ multiplex PCR; TCRdb stores just in-frame clones and leaves some out. The sample contains tens of thousands of clones, approximately 90% of which appear only once. This clone came up once. Its antigen is still unknown. Study-level findings and limits: The study detected a median around 57 of the top 100 tumor clones in adjacent lung. Sequencing was restricted to one tumor region; therefore, heterogeneity remains possible. Longer overall survival was linked to higher blood T cell density. Peak T cell clonality was found in uninvolved adjacent lung, exceeding tumor.

Source: peripheral blood, taken before any cancer treatment. The sequence was obtained from a female donor older than 55 with stage I lung adenocarcinoma. This chain joins TRBV27 and TRBJ1-4, with D perhaps matching TRBD1 (6 bases). In DNA form, the CDR3 reads TGTGCCAGCAGTTCCTCGACGACAGGCCCCAATGAAAAACTGTTTTTT. It encodes CASSSSTTGPNEKLFF.